This record concerns one T cell receptor beta chain sequence. Antigen unknown. PCR used 60 Vbeta primers and 13 Jbeta primers. Libraries were prepared by immunoSEQ multiplex PCR; TCRdb keeps only in-frame clonotypes and omits some of them. The sample holds 70,000 to 100,000 clones, less than 80% seen once. The sample is drawn from a study of cytomegalovirus exposure and HLA in healthy donors. V lost 3 bases and J lost 5; bases outside the gene matches: 6. Germline CDR1 reads GTSNPN; CDR2 reads SVGIG (reference sequence). The CDR3 runs 13 residues. Study-level points and caveats: When presence/absence was analysed, sequencing depth was taken to be roughly uniform across donors.

The sequence derives from a woman between 45 and 60 years old in good health and CMV-seropositive. Sample: PBMCs. The chain carries TRBV30 and TRBJ2-5; 7 nucleotides line up with TRBD2. CDR3 sequence reads: CAWRRLAGETQYF. The DNA for the CDR3 is TGTGCCTGGAGACGACTAGCCGGTGAGACCCAGTACTTC.